What follows are 22 T cell receptor beta chains derived from one specimen sequenced in a study of blood T cells in healthy people across ages. A J-beta primer mix and a sample-barcoded 5' primer were used in a second PCR of roughly 6 to 11 cycles. TCRdb used MiXCR to reprocess the 5' RACE reads, holding one entry per CDR3 protein. The sample records 850,000 to 1,000,000 distinct CDR3 sequences, 40% to 60% being singletons. Sequenced sample: blood. All receptors derive from a man between 25 and 39 years old in good health.

This clonotype appeared many times. The rearrangement joins TRBV11-2 to TRBJ2-7; 8 positions match TRBD1. The CDR3 extends over 14 amino acids. From germline, CDR1 is SGHAT and CDR2 FQNNGV. J lost 3 bases, V lost 4 bases, and 5 bases had no gene match. The CDR3 coding sequence is TGTGCCAGCAGCTCACCTACAGGGGGCTACGAGCAGTACTTC. Amino acid sequence: CASSSPTGGYEQYF. Looking up the rest from reference TRBV11-2 and TRBJ2-7 gives the full variable domain: EAGVAQSPRYKIIEKRQSVAFWCNPISGHATLYWYQQILGQGPKLLIQFQNNGVVDDSQLPKDRFSAERLKGVDSTLKIQPAKLEDSAVYLCASSSPTGGYEQYFGPGTRLTVT.

J is TRBJ1-5 and V is TRBV6-1; D call uncertain. This CDR3 comprises 14 residues. Germline V CDR1 and CDR2: MNHNS, SASEGT. Trimming stripped 0 bases from V and 4 bases from J, with 7 bases between. In DNA form, the CDR3 reads TGTGCCAGCAGTGAAGCCGACCTGAATCAGCCCCAGCATTTT. Translated, it gives CASSEADLNQPQHF.

The chain recombines TRBV7-9 with TRBJ2-4; D perhaps matches TRBD2 (6 bases). CDR3 length: 16 residues. Trimming took 0 bases from V and 1 from J, leaving 10 bases between them. Germline loops: CDR1 SEHNR, CDR2 FQNEAQ (reference sequence). The CDR3 here is CASSLAQGLAKNIQYF. CDR3 in DNA: TGTGCCAGCAGCTTAGCGCAGGGACTGGCCAAAAACATTCAGTACTTC.

V and J are TRBV7-9 and TRBJ2-3; maybe TRBD1 (6 bases). Germline V lookup: CDR1 SEHNR, CDR2 FQNEAQ (reference sequence). The CDR3 contains 15 residues. V was trimmed by 2 bases and J by 4 bases, leaving 13 bases between them. The CDR3: CASSLNNQGSDTQYF. CDR3 sequence (DNA): TGTGCCAGCAGCTTAAACAATCAGGGGTCAGATACGCAGTATTTT.

This clonotype was picked up a small number of times. The chain recombines TRBV4-1 with TRBJ2-7; no clear D gene. The V gene lost 1 base and the J gene lost 2 bases, with 12 bases spanning the gap. CDR1 is MGHRA, CDR2 YSYEKL, per germline. This CDR3 is built from 15 residues. CDR3 coding DNA: TGCGCCAGCAGCCAAGGGTATAGGGCCCCCTACGAGCAGTACTTC. Amino acids: CASSQGYRAPYEQYF.

The chain has TRBV4-1 and TRBJ2-7; D not certain. The CDR3 is 13 amino acids. V lost 4 bases, J lost 7 bases, and 14 bases lay in between. The germline gives CDR1 MGHRA, CDR2 YSYEKL. CDR3 nucleotides: TGCGCCAGCAGCCCGCACCCCGGCAAGGAGCAGTACTTC. This codes for CASSPHPGKEQYF.

The chain has TRBV2 and TRBJ2-7, with D tentatively TRBD1 (5 bases). Trimming removed 6 bases from V and 3 bases from J, with 15 bases in between. Germline V lookup: CDR1 SNHLY, CDR2 FYNNEI. CDR3 length: 14 amino acids. The CDR3 loop reads CASRGQGSLYEQYF. DNA of the CDR3: TGTGCCAGCAGAGGGCAGGGTAGTCTCTACGAGCAGTACTTC.

This chain joins TRBV4-1 and TRBJ2-7; a possible D gene is TRBD1 (6 bases). Germline values: CDR1 MGHRA, CDR2 YSYEKL. V was clipped by 2 bases and J by 5 bases, with 16 bases between them. The CDR3 spans 15 residues. In DNA form, the CDR3 reads TGCGCCAGCAGCCAACGCCTCGGACAGATCAACGAGCAGTACTTC. It is translated as CASSQRLGQINEQYF.

This clonotype was observed many times. The V gene is TRBV5-5, the J gene TRBJ2-7, with D unresolved. V lost 0 bases and J lost 6, with 7 bases in between. The CDR3 is 12 amino acids. Germline V CDR1 and CDR2: SGHKS, YYEKEE (reference sequence). In nucleotides, the CDR3 is TGTGCCAGCAGCTTGGAGCGACGCGAGCAGTACTTC. The encoded protein is CASSLERREQYF.

As to this clonotype: One end of the junction is discordant with germline, which a read error may explain. This chain uses TRBV5-6 with TRBJ2-7; D not certain. The germline gives CDR1 SGHDT, CDR2 YYEEEE. This CDR3 contains 12 residues. The chain's CDR3 is CASSHSDREQYF. CDR3 coding DNA: TGCGCCAGCAGCCACTCCGACCGAGAGCAGTACTTC.

Remarks on this clonotype: Possible read error: a much larger clone is one base away. The chain joins TRBV4-2 to TRBJ2-5, with no clear D. This CDR3 comprises 15 residues. Germline values: CDR1 LGHNA, CDR2 YNFKEQ. The V and J ends lost 0 bases and 11 bases respectively, with 19 bases between them. The CDR3 is CASSQELFGNNEQYF. The CDR3 DNA is TGTGCCAGCAGCCAAGAGTTATTTGGAAACAATGAGCAGTACTTC.

CDR3 DNA sequence: TGTGCCAGCAGCTTAGATTCGAGGCGGGGCCAGTTTATCGGGGGGAATGAGCAGTTCTTC. Protein: CASSLDSRRGQFIGGNEQFF. The chain recombines TRBV11-2 with TRBJ2-1, with 7 positions matching TRBD2. Germline V gene lookup returns CDR1 SGHAT and CDR2 FQNNGV. V shed 0 bases, J shed 7 bases, and the junction held 21 bases outside the gene matches. This CDR3 region has 20 residues.

This clonotype was picked up one time. V usage is TRBV12-3 or TRBV12-4 and J usage is TRBJ1-5, with 8 bases identical to TRBD1. V dropped 6 bases and J dropped 9; count of bases not matched to a gene: 10. This CDR3 spans 14 amino acids. The CDR3 coding sequence is TGTGCCAGCAGGCCCAGGGGGCCGGAGTCGCCCCAGCATTTT. Protein product: CASRPRGPESPQHF.

The V call is TRBV7-9, the J call TRBJ1-2, with TRBD1 matching over 10 bases. With 1 base clipped from V and 4 bases from J, the junction kept 9 bases outside the gene matches. This CDR3 is 17 amino acids long. Germline V CDR1 and CDR2: SEHNR, FQNEAQ (reference sequence). CDR3 in DNA: TGTGCCAGCAGCTTAGTACATGACAGGGGGCCTATCTATGGCTACACCTTC. Its translation is CASSLVHDRGPIYGYTF.

The chain links TRBV29-1 to TRBJ2-1; D remains ambiguous. The J call may not be correct, given that the DNA end is closer to TRBJ2-7. The CDR3 length is 10 residues. Germline CDR1 and CDR2: SQVTM and ANQGSEA. The CDR3 reads CSVWVNEQYF. CDR3 DNA sequence: TGCAGCGTTTGGGTCAATGAGCAGTACTTC.

In DNA, the CDR3 is TGTCGTGTTAGGGGGACTAGCACAGATACGCAGTATTTT. It encodes CRVRGTSTDTQYF. The V and J genes are TRBV28 and TRBJ2-3; either TRBD1 or TRBD2 may supply D (6 bases each). Per germline, CDR1 MDHEN and CDR2 SYDVKM. The CDR3 is 13 amino acids.

The gene calls are TRBV7-9 and TRBJ2-5; a weak D match, TRBD1 (6 bases). Germline CDR1 SEHNR, CDR2 FQNEAQ (reference sequence). This CDR3 contains 16 residues. With 2 bases removed from V and 5 bases from J, the gap between germline ends came to 18 bases. CDR3 protein: CASSLRDAGVWETQYF. The CDR3, as DNA: TGTGCCAGCAGCTTAAGAGACGCAGGGGTGTGGGAGACCCAGTACTTC. Using reference TRBV7-9 and TRBJ2-5 for the parts outside the CDR3, the full variable domain is DTGVSQNPRHKITKRGQNVTFRCDPISEHNRLYWYRQTLGQGPEFLTYFQNEAQLEKSRLLSDRFSAERPKGSFSTLEIQRTEQGDSAMYLCASSLRDAGVWETQYFGPGTRLLVL.

The V gene is TRBV6-1, the J gene TRBJ2-2; tentatively, D is TRBD1 or TRBD2 (6 bases each). This CDR3 has 15 amino acids. From germline, CDR1 is MNHNS and CDR2 SASEGT. V shed 6 bases and J shed 3 bases, with 14 bases lying between them. CDR3 sequence reads: CASRLGGWDTGELFF. The CDR3 DNA follows: TGTGCCAGCAGGCTAGGGGGGTGGGACACCGGGGAGCTGTTTTTT.

The chain joins TRBV27 to TRBJ1-1, with D possibly TRBD1 on 6 matching bases. The V and J ends lost 3 bases and 0 bases respectively, with 11 bases between them. Germline assignment: CDR1 MNHEY and CDR2 SMNVEV (reference sequence). This CDR3 contains 15 residues. The CDR3 here is CASSFWGALNTEAFF. For the CDR3, the DNA is TGTGCCAGCAGTTTTTGGGGGGCTCTGAACACTGAAGCTTTCTTT.

This chain joins TRBV20-1 and TRBJ2-7; 8 bases line up with TRBD2. CDR1 and CDR2 (germline): DFQATT, SNEGSKA (reference sequence). Trimming took 6 bases from V and 0 from J; bases not matched to a gene: 10. The CDR3 is 15 amino acids. CDR3 in DNA: TGCAGTGCCTCCTACCCGCGGGGGGACTCCTACGAGCAGTACTTC. Its translation: CSASYPRGDSYEQYF.

V is TRBV7-9 and J is TRBJ1-1, with D possibly matching TRBD1 (5 bases). CDR1 SEHNR and CDR2 FQNEAQ come from the germline V gene (reference sequence). The CDR3 has 13 residues. Trimming stripped 6 bases from V and 3 bases from J, with 11 bases between. CDR3 nucleotide sequence: TGTGCCAGCAGGTTCAGGGAATACACTGAAGCTTTCTTT. It codes for CASRFREYTEAFF.

The chain recombines TRBV11-2 with TRBJ2-7, with 7 bases fitting TRBD1. The CDR3 has 16 amino acids. Per the germline V gene, CDR1 is SGHAT and CDR2 is FQNNGV. Trimming removed 5 bases from V and 3 bases from J; junction bases left unmatched: 13. The CDR3 DNA is TGTGCCAGCAGCGATAGTCAGGACAGGCGAAACTACGAGCAGTACTTC. Protein sequence: CASSDSQDRRNYEQYF.